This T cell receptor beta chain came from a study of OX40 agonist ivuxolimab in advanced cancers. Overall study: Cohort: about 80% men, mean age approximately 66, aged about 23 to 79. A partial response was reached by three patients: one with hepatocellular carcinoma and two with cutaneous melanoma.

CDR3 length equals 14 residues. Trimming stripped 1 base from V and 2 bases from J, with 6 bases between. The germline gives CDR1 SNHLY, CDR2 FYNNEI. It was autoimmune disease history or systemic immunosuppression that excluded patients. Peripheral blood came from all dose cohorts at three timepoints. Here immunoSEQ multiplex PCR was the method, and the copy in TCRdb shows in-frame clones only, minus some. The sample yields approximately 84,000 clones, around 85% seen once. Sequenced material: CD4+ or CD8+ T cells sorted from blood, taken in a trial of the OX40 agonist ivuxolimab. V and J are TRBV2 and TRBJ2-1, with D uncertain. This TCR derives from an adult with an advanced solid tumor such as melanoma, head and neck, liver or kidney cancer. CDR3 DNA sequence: TGTGCCAGCAGTGAAGTGTGGCCCTACAATGAGCAGTTCTTC. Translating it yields CASSEVWPYNEQFF.